This T cell receptor (beta chain) was obtained from a study of CD8 T cells in ankylosing spondylitis. TCRdb ran MiXCR on the 5' RACE reads and lists one entry per CDR3 protein. The repertoire holds approximately 150,000 distinct CDR3 sequences, with roughly 10% as singletons. The study, taken as a whole, reports: Made up of about eight highly homologous variants, a TCR beta motif appeared characteristic of ankylosing spondylitis blood.

To note about this clonotype: As yet, its antigen is unknown.

Sequenced material: blood, either unsorted or a sorted T cell fraction (not recorded which). The TCR was taken from a female donor with ankylosing spondylitis or in good health (not recorded which).

The CDR3 DNA is TGTGCCAGCAGCTTTATTTTAGAATCCACCTACGAGCAGTACTTC. Its protein product is CASSFILESTYEQYF. V is TRBV7-8 and J is TRBJ2-7; D unresolved. CDR3 size: 15 residues. V lost 3 bases, J lost 2 bases, and 14 bases lay in between. CDR1 is SGHVS, CDR2 FQNEAQ, per germline.